This T cell receptor beta chain was identified in a study of CD8 T cells in Susac syndrome. Random-hexamer reverse transcription was applied to roughly 0.5 to 1 ug RNA. Each CDR3 protein is one row after TCRdb ran MiXCR on the immunoSEQ multiplex PCR reads. There are about 250,000 distinct CDR3 sequences in the sample; 85% to 95% occur only once, and less than 0.075% lies in the top ten. The study used treatment-naive patients who had stable or active relapsing-remitting disease as multiple sclerosis controls. This CDR3 comprises 12 residues. The germline gives CDR1 GTSNPN, CDR2 SVGIG (reference sequence). Between the trimmed V and J ends, which lost 2 bases and 0 bases, there was a span of 3 bases.

The receptor comes from a human donor with multiple sclerosis. What was sequenced was CD4+ T cells from PBMCs. J is TRBJ2-3 and V is TRBV30; D gene uncertain. CDR3: CAWSSSTDTQYF. The CDR3 DNA is TGTGCCTGGAGTAGCAGCACAGATACGCAGTATTTT.